These 30 T cell receptor beta chains originate from one sample sequenced in a study of blood T cell repertoires in COVID-19. Clones were read by immunoSEQ multiplex PCR, and TCRdb kept only the in-frame ones, dropping some. The data show over 250,000 clones, with roughly 89% seen just once and approximately 1.8% held by the top ten. The sequenced sample was PBMCs or T cells enriched from blood (not recorded which). These receptor sequences come from a woman aged 60-70 years who had recovered from COVID-19.

This chain connects TRBV7-8 to TRBJ2-7; TRBD1 is a possible D gene (5 bases). Deletions cut 2 bases from V and 2 bases from J, with 10 bases between. The CDR3 is 14 residues long. Germline V gene sequence: CDR1 SGHVS, CDR2 FQNEAQ. The CDR3 coding sequence is TGTGCCAGCAGCTTAACGACAGCGACCTACGAGCAGTACTTC. It translates to CASSLTTATYEQYF.

The chain has TRBV11-1 and TRBJ2-1; a weak D match, TRBD1 (6 bases). The V gene's germline CDR1 is SGHAT and CDR2 FQDESV (reference sequence). There are 15 residues in the CDR3. V gave up 5 bases and J gave up 6 bases, with 17 bases separating them. The CDR3: CASSLIWGLGNEQFF. The CDR3 DNA reads as TGTGCCAGCAGCCTAATTTGGGGGCTGGGCAATGAGCAGTTCTTC.

The DNA of the CDR3 is TGTGCCAGCAGCCAGGACAGGGGTGACGAGCAGTACTTC. Residues: CASSQDRGDEQYF. The rearrangement joins TRBV5-4 to TRBJ2-7; the match to TRBD1 covers 9 bases. Trimming removed 4 bases from V and 5 bases from J; junction bases left unmatched: 4. Looked up from germline, CDR1 is SGHNT and CDR2 is YYREEE (reference sequence). The CDR3 covers 13 residues.

The chain recombines TRBV10-3 with TRBJ1-2; 8 bases match TRBD1. Germline CDR1 and CDR2: ENHRY and SYGVKD. Losses at the gene ends were 3 bases for V and 2 bases for J; bases not matched to a gene: 2. The CDR3 consists of 14 residues. DNA of the CDR3: TGTGCCATCAGTGACGGACAGGGAAACTATGGCTACACCTTC. Residues: CAISDGQGNYGYTF.

There are a few counts of this clone. The sample carries other DNA sequences with the same CDR3. The J gene is TRBJ1-1, the V gene TRBV20-1; 7 nucleotides match TRBD1. The germline CDR1 and CDR2 sequences are DFQATT and SNEGSKA (reference sequence). CDR3 size: 11 residues. V trimming: 6 bases; J trimming: 5 bases; junction bases outside the gene matches: 3. The chain's CDR3 is CSALGQTEAFF. The CDR3, as DNA: TGCAGTGCCCTGGGACAGACTGAAGCTTTCTTT.

This clone was observed a few times. V and J are TRBV13 and TRBJ2-2, with 9 bases matching TRBD2. The CDR3 spans 16 residues. Unmatched junction bases numbered 4, after V lost 5 bases and J lost 0 bases. Germline lookup yields CDR1 PRHDT and CDR2 FYEKMQ (reference sequence). CDR3 amino acids: CASSVSGGSNTGELFF. CDR3 DNA: TGTGCCAGCAGCGTAAGCGGGGGGTCGAACACCGGGGAGCTGTTTTTT.

The chain couples TRBV28 to TRBJ2-7, with D perhaps matching TRBD1 (6 bases). The V gene lost 4 bases and the J gene lost 4 bases, with 14 bases spanning the gap. CDR3 length: 14 residues. CDR1 is MDHEN, CDR2 SYDVKM, per germline. Here the CDR3 reads CASSYQGLRYEQYF. The CDR3 region has the DNA TGTGCCAGCAGTTACCAGGGGTTGCGGTACGAGCAGTACTTC.

The CDR3 spells CASSSSGSRQETQYF. The CDR3 DNA follows: TGTGCCAGCAGCTCCAGTGGTTCGCGGCAAGAGACCCAGTACTTC. J is TRBJ2-5 and V is TRBV5-4; D ambiguous. Trimming stripped 3 bases from V and 2 bases from J, with 14 bases between. Germline V CDR1 and CDR2: SGHNT, YYREEE (reference sequence). The CDR3 has 15 amino acids.

The chain is built from TRBV12-3 or TRBV12-4 and TRBJ1-1; a weak D match, TRBD1 (5 bases). This CDR3 comprises 11 residues. V lost 9 bases and J 6 bases, leaving 11 bases between the germline ends. This CDR3 reads CASSEGSEAFF. DNA for the CDR3: TGTGCCAGTTCGGAGGGGTCTGAAGCTTTCTTT.

The rearrangement joins TRBV10-3 to TRBJ1-4; D may be TRBD1 (6 bases). CDR1 and CDR2 from the germline V gene are ENHRY and SYGVKD. The CDR3 length is 16 residues. Trimming cost V 10 bases and J 7 bases, with 25 bases left between them. The CDR3 loop reads CATENGAQGTGEKLFF. The DNA of the CDR3 is TGTGCCACCGAAAACGGCGCCCAGGGGACGGGTGAAAAACTGTTTTTT.

This chain links TRBV4-1 with TRBJ2-3; possible D gene TRBD2, 6 bases. This CDR3 contains 16 residues. The germline CDR1 and CDR2 sequences are MGHRA and YSYEKL. Trimming shortened V by 1 base and J by 6 bases, and 17 bases separated the two germline ends. The CDR3 reads CASSQVGGRPLDTQYF. CDR3 DNA: TGCGCCAGCAGCCAAGTGGGAGGAAGGCCCCTTGATACGCAGTATTTT.

The V call is TRBV28, the J call TRBJ2-7; D ambiguous. The CDR3 has 13 residues. Looked up from germline, CDR1 is MDHEN and CDR2 is SYDVKM. Trimming left V 10 bases short and J 1 base short, with 14 bases between. CDR3 sequence reads: CATIPGGSYEQYF. The CDR3 DNA sequence: TGTGCCACCATCCCCGGCGGTTCCTACGAGCAGTACTTC.

This chain joins TRBV27 and TRBJ2-1, with TRBD2 matching 8 bases. With V trimmed by 2 bases and J by 2 bases, 2 bases remained unmatched. CDR1 is MNHEY, CDR2 SMNVEV, per germline (reference sequence). The CDR3 extends over 15 amino acids. CDR3 protein: CASSLRRGAYNEQFF. In DNA, the CDR3 is TGTGCCAGCAGTTTAAGGCGGGGGGCCTACAATGAGCAGTTCTTC.

The chain carries TRBV5-1 and TRBJ2-1; 9 nucleotides line up with TRBD2. Germline V CDR1 and CDR2: SGHRS, YFSETQ. This CDR3 spans 19 amino acids. The V gene end was trimmed by 0 bases and the J gene end by 0 bases; junction bases not matched to a gene: 10. CDR3 amino acids: CASSLVAGEGSGSYNEQFF. CDR3 bases: TGCGCCAGCAGCTTGGTAGCGGGAGAGGGGTCGGGCTCCTACAATGAGCAGTTCTTC. Supplemented by reference TRBV5-1 and TRBJ2-1, the full variable domain reads KAGVTQTPRYLIKTRGQQVTLSCSPISGHRSVSWYQQTPGQGLQFLFEYFSETQRNKGNFPGRFSGRQFSNSRSEMNVSTLELGDSALYLCASSLVAGEGSGSYNEQFFGPGTRLTVL.

This clone occurred once. A read error may produce the germline difference seen at one junction end. The genes are TRBV7-7 and TRBJ1-1, with a weak D call TRBD1 (5 bases). CDR3 length: 13 residues. Germline CDR1 SSHAT, CDR2 FNYEAQ (reference sequence). The CDR3 spells CASSVQANTEAFF. CDR3 DNA sequence: TGTGCTAGCAGCGTACAGGCGAACACTGAAGCTTTCTTT.

The chain recombines TRBV7-6 with TRBJ1-1; no clear D. Germline values: CDR1 SGHVS, CDR2 FNYEAQ. Trimming stripped 0 bases from V and 5 bases from J, with 10 bases between. This CDR3 spans 14 amino acids. CDR3 loop: CASSLAAQETEAFF. The DNA for the CDR3 is TGTGCCAGCAGCTTAGCGGCCCAGGAAACTGAAGCTTTCTTT. Using reference TRBV7-6 and TRBJ1-1 for the parts outside the CDR3, the full variable domain is GAGVSQSPRYKVTKRGQDVALRCDPISGHVSLYWYRQALGQGPEFLTYFNYEAQQDKSGLPNDRFSAERPEGSISTLTIQRTEQRDSAMYRCASSLAAQETEAFFGQGTRLTVV.

V usage is TRBV6-5 and J usage is TRBJ1-2, with D uncertain. Germline-derived CDR1 and CDR2 are MNHEY and SVGAGI. CDR3 length: 15 residues. V lost 8 bases and J 4 bases, leaving 20 bases between the germline ends. The CDR3 bases are TGTGCCAGCTCGGAGGGTGGTGGGGTAATCTATGGCTACACCTTC. It specifies CASSEGGGVIYGYTF.

The chain carries TRBV2 and TRBJ1-5; possible D gene TRBD1, 5 bases. CDR3 length: 13 residues. The V gene's germline CDR1 is SNHLY and CDR2 FYNNEI. V lost 4 bases to trimming and J lost 6 bases, with 10 bases between them. Written as DNA, the CDR3 is TGTGCCAGCAGTGTTCAGGGAAGTCAGCCCCAGCATTTT. Amino acids: CASSVQGSQPQHF.

This clone was counted between two and nine times. The chain has TRBV3-1 (or the pseudogene TRBV3-2) and TRBJ1-2; D is unresolved. Germline V gene data show CDR1 as LGHDT and CDR2 as YNNKEL (reference sequence). The CDR3 sequence is 15 residues long. V lost 0 bases to trimming and J lost 5 bases, with 13 bases between them. The CDR3 spells CASSQDWAEDYGYTF. DNA for the CDR3: TGTGCCAGCAGCCAAGATTGGGCAGAAGATTATGGCTACACCTTC.

CDR3 DNA sequence: TGTGCCAGCAGGGCCAGGTCGACAGTAGTGATCTGGGGCTACACCTTC. Its protein is CASRARSTVVIWGYTF. V gene TRBV2 combines with J gene TRBJ1-2; TRBD1 is a possible D gene (5 bases). Trimming left V 6 bases short and J 8 bases short, with 25 bases between. Germline assignment: CDR1 SNHLY and CDR2 FYNNEI. The CDR3 sequence is 16 residues long.

The J gene is TRBJ2-3, the V gene TRBV24-1, with D unresolved. Trimming took 4 bases from V and 0 from J, leaving 7 bases between them. Germline-derived CDR1 and CDR2 are KGHDR and SFDVKD. CDR3 length equals 14 residues. CDR3 DNA: TGTGCCACCAGTGAGTCCACTAGCACAGATACGCAGTATTTT. It is translated as CATSESTSTDTQYF.

CDR3 residues: CASSLQGSGNTIYF. CDR3 nucleotides: TGTGCCAGCAGTCTTCAGGGGTCTGGAAACACCATATATTTT. V is TRBV6-5 and J is TRBJ1-3, with D possibly TRBD1 on 6 matching bases. CDR3 length equals 14 residues. Trimming removed 5 bases at V and 1 base at J, with 9 bases between. Germline CDR1 is MNHEY and CDR2 is SVGAGI.

With respect to this clone: In the same sample, other DNA sequences code for this CDR3. The chain carries TRBV9 and TRBJ1-2; TRBD1 aligns across 7 bases. V lost 0 bases to trimming and J lost 3 bases; unmatched junction nucleotides: 2. The germline V gene encodes CDR1 SGDLS and CDR2 YYNGEE. This CDR3 spans 14 amino acids. Here the CDR3 DNA reads TGTGCCAGCAGCGTAGGCCAGGGGGACTATGGCTACACCTTC. This translates into CASSVGQGDYGYTF.

The chain combines TRBV9 with TRBJ2-2, with D possibly matching TRBD2 (5 bases). Germline-derived CDR1 and CDR2 are SGDLS and YYNGEE. This CDR3 is 15 amino acids long. Deletions cut 2 bases from V and 7 bases from J, with 15 bases between. The CDR3 DNA sequence: TGTGCCAGCAGCGTTAGTAGCGTTTTCCTCGGGGAGCTGTTTTTT. This sequence encodes CASSVSSVFLGELFF. Filled out from reference TRBV9 and TRBJ2-2, the complete variable domain reads DSGVTQTPKHLITATGQRVTLRCSPRSGDLSVYWYQQSLDQGLQFLIQYYNGEERAKGNILERFSAQQFPDLHSELNLSSLELGDSALYFCASSVSSVFLGELFFGEGSRLTVL.

Turning to this clone: Additional DNA sequences in this sample encode the identical CDR3. The V call is TRBV5-4, the J call TRBJ2-5; 7 nucleotides agree with TRBD2. The V segment lost 1 base and the J segment 4 bases; nucleotides outside the gene matches: 1. CDR1 and CDR2 (germline): SGHNT, YYREEE (reference sequence). The CDR3 sequence is 13 residues long. In nucleotides, the CDR3 is TGTGCCAGCAGCTTGTTAGCGGGAGAGACCCAGTACTTC. This codes for CASSLLAGETQYF.

This chain joins TRBV3-1 (or the pseudogene TRBV3-2) and TRBJ1-1; no clear D gene. Between the trimmed V and J ends, which lost 4 bases and 0 bases, there was a span of 6 bases. This CDR3 has 13 residues. CDR1 is LGHDT, CDR2 YNNKEL, per germline (reference sequence). The CDR3 protein is CASSRGLNTEAFF. Here the CDR3 DNA reads TGTGCCAGCAGCCGAGGTCTGAACACTGAAGCTTTCTTT.

This sequence joins TRBV7-9 and TRBJ2-3; 9 bases map to TRBD1. The CDR3 is 14 residues long. Germline CDR1 and CDR2: SEHNR and FQNEAQ (reference sequence). V dropped 3 bases and J dropped 3; count of bases not matched to a gene: 1. The CDR3 DNA follows: TGTGCCAGCAGCTTTGGACAGGGGACAGATACGCAGTATTTT. Translating gives CASSFGQGTDTQYF.

This clone was recorded once. The V and J genes are TRBV10-3 and TRBJ2-1; possible D gene TRBD2, 7 bases. Trimming left V 6 bases short and J 5 bases short, with 17 bases between. CDR3 size: 15 residues. The germline gives CDR1 ENHRY, CDR2 SYGVKD. Here the CDR3 DNA reads TGTGCCATCAGCCAGAGGGGGGGGCAGAACAATGAGCAGTTCTTC. It is translated as CAISQRGGQNNEQFF.

The gene calls are TRBV2 and TRBJ2-6; no firm D call. This CDR3 comprises 15 residues. V dropped 4 bases and J dropped 4 bases, with 11 bases sitting between them. Germline assignment: CDR1 SNHLY and CDR2 FYNNEI. The CDR3 is CASSVSASGANVLTF. The CDR3 DNA reads TGTGCCAGCAGTGTAAGCGCTTCCGGGGCCAACGTCCTGACTTTC.

This clone occurred a few times. The chain employs TRBV21-1 and TRBJ2-7; no check of the table's D call, TRBD2, against the DNA was made. TRBV21-1 is classified as a pseudogene. This CDR3 contains 15 residues. CDR3 sequence (DNA): TGTGCCAGCAGCAAAGTAGTCGGTTTTTCCTACGAGCAGTACTTC. Translating it yields CASSKVVGFSYEQYF.